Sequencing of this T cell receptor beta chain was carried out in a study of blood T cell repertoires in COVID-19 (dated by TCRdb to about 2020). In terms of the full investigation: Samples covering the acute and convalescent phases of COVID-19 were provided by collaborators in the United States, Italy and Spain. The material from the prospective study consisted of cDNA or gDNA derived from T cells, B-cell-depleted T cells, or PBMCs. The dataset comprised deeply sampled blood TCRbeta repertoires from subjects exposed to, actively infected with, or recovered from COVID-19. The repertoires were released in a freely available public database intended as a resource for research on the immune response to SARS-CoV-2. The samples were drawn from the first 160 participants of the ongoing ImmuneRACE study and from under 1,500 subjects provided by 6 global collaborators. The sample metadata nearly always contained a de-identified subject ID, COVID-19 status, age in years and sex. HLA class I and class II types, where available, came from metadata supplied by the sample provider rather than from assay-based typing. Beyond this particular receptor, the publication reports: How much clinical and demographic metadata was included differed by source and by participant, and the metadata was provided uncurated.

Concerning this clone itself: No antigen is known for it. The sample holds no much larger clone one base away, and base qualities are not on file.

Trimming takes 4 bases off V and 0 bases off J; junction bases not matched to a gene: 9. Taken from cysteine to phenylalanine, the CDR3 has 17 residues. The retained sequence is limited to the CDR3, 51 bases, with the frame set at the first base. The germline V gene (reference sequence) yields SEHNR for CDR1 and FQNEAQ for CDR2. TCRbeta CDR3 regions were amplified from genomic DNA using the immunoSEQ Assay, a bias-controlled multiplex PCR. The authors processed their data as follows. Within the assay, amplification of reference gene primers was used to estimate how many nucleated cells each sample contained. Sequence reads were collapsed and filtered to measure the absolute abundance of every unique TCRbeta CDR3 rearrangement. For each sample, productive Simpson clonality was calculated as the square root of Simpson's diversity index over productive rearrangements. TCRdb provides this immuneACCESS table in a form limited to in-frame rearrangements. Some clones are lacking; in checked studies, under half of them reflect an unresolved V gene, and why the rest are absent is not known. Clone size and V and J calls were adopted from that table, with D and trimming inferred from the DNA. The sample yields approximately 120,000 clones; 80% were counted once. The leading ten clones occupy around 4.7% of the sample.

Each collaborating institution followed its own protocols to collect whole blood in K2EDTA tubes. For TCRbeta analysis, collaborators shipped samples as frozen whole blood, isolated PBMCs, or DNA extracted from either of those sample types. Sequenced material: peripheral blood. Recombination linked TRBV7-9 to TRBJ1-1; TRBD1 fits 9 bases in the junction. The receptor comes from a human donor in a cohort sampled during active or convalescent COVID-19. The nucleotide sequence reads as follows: TGTGCCAGCAGCTCAACGGACAGGGGTTATCTGAACACTGAAGCTTTCTTT. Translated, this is CASSSTDRGYLNTEAFF. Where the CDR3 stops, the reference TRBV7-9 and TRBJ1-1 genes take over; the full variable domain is DTGVSQNPRHKITKRGQNVTFRCDPISEHNRLYWYRQTLGQGPEFLTYFQNEAQLEKSRLLSDRFSAERPKGSFSTLEIQRTEQGDSAMYLCASSSTDRGYLNTEAFFGQGTRLTVV.